The next 5 T cell receptor beta chains were all read from a single sample in a study of T cell clonality in common variable immunodeficiency (dated by TCRdb to about 2015). Receptor libraries were prepared by the immunoSEQ multiplex PCR assay. Drawn from immuneACCESS, this table holds only the in-frame rearrangements with V and J called that TCRdb kept. Clones are partly lost; checked studies trace under half to an unresolved V gene and leave the rest unexplained. This sample has roughly 40,000 clones in the table, none counted a single time. Approximately 2.9% of the sample comes from the top ten. Material for sequencing was peripheral blood mononuclear cells. The receptors come from a person aged 18 to 75 in good health.

The sample holds many counts of this clone. The CDR3 end falls 3 residues outside the read, so it is completed with the germline J gene. This rearrangement joins TRBV12-3 or TRBV12-4 to TRBJ2-7; possible D gene TRBD2, 6 bases. Trimming shortened V by 3 bases and J by 3 bases, and 9 bases separated the two germline ends. This CDR3 contains 13 residues. This CDR3 is CASSLEAGYEQYF. Incomplete CDR3 DNA: TGTGCCAGCAGTTTGGAAGCGGGCTACGAG.

This clone was counted many times. Read sequence stops 3 residues before the CDR3 end, and the germline J gene provides the missing end. The chain uses TRBV4-1 and TRBJ2-3, with TRBD1 as a possible D gene (5 bases). Germline V gene data show CDR1 as MGHRA and CDR2 as YSYEKL. Trimming left V 1 base short and J 6 bases short, with 8 bases between. This CDR3 has 13 amino acids. CDR3 loop: CASSQGQGDTQYF. CDR3 DNA (partial): TGCGCCAGCAGCCAAGGCCAGGGCGATACG.

Ten or more counts support this clone. The read halts 3 residues ahead of the CDR3 end, with the missing end drawn from the germline J gene. The chain combines TRBV20-1 with TRBJ1-5, with D possibly matching TRBD1 (5 bases). The CDR3 extends over 15 amino acids. Germline CDR1 DFQATT, CDR2 SNEGSKA (reference sequence). V dropped 3 bases and J dropped 4 bases, with 16 bases sitting between them. CDR3 sequence reads: CSASLPGEGNQPQHF. The DNA read from the CDR3 is TGCAGTGCTAGCCTCCCGGGGGAGGGTAATCAGCCC.

As for this clone: The observed sequence ends 3 residues before the CDR3 terminus, with the missing tail filled in from the germline J gene. The chain links TRBV7-9 to TRBJ1-2; no firm D call. The CDR3 runs 14 residues. V lost 2 bases and J 2 bases, leaving 9 bases between the germline ends. Germline lookup yields CDR1 SEHNR and CDR2 FQNEAQ (reference sequence). The covered CDR3 bases are TGTGCCAGCAGCTTATGGCACAGCAACTATGGC. Translating it yields CASSLWHSNYG. The whole CDR3 protein is CASSLWHSNYGYTF.

This clone showed up many times. The DNA ends 3 residues before the CDR3 does, and the rest of the CDR3 is filled in from the germline J gene. V usage is TRBV2 and J usage is TRBJ2-2; 9 positions match TRBD1. The CDR3 consists of 15 residues. The germline gives CDR1 SNHLY, CDR2 FYNNEI. V shed 3 bases and J 4 bases; nucleotides not matched to a gene: 3. The CDR3 bases that were read are TGTGCCAGCAGTGATGGACAGGGGCGCACCGGGGAG. It specifies CASSDGQGRTGE. The complete CDR3 reads CASSDGQGRTGELFF. The full variable domain, rest sourced from reference TRBV2 and TRBJ2-2, is EPEVTQTPSHQVTQMGQEVILRCVPISNHLYFYWYRQILGQKVEFLVSFYNNEISEKSEIFDDQFSVERPDGSNFTLKIRSTKLEDSAMYFCASSDGQGRTGELFFGEGSRLTVL.